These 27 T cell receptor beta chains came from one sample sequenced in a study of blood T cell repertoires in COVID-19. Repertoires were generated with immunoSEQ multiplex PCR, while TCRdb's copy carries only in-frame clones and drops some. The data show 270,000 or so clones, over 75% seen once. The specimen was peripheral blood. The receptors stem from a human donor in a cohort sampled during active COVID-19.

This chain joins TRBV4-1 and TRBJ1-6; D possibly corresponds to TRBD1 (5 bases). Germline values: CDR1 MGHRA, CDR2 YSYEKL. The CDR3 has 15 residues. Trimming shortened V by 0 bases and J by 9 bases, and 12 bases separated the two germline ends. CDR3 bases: TGCGCCAGCAGCCAAGACATCACAGGAGCTTCACCCCTCCACTTT. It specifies CASSQDITGASPLHF.

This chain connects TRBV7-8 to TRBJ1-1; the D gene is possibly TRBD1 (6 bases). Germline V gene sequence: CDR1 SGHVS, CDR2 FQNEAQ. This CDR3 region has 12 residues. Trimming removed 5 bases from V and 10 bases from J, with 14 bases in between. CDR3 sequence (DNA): TGTGCCAGCAGCCCCATTAGGGGGGGAGCTTTCTTT. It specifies CASSPIRGGAFF.

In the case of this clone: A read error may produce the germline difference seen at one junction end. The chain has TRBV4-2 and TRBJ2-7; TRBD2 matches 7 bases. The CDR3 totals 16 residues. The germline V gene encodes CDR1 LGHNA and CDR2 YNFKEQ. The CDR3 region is CANSQASGAGPYEQYF. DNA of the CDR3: TGTGCCAACAGCCAAGCTTCGGGAGCGGGACCCTACGAGCAGTACTTC.

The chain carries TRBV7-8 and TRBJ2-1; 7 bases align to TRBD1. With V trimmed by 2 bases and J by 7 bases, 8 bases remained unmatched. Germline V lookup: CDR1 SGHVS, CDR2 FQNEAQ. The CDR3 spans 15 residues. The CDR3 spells CASSLRQGLGNEQFF. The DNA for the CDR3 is TGTGCCAGCAGCTTACGACAGGGTCTTGGGAATGAGCAGTTCTTC.

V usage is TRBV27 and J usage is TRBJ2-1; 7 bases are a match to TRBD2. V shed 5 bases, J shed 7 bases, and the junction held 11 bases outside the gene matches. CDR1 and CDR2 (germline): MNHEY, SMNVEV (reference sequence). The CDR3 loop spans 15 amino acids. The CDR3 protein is CASSPGASGVNEQFF. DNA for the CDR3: TGTGCCAGCAGTCCCGGGGCTAGCGGAGTAAATGAGCAGTTCTTC.

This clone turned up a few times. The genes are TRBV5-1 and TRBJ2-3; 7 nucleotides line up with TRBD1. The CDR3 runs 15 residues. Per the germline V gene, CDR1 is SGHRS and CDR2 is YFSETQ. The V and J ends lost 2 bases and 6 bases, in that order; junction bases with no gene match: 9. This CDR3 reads CASSFLIGGMDTQYF. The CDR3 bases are TGCGCCAGCAGCTTCCTTATAGGGGGCATGGATACGCAGTATTTT.

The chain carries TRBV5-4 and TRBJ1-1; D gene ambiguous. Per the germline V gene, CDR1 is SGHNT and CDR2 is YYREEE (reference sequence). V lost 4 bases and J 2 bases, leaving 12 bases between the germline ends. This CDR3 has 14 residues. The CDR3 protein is CASSPGGINTEAFF. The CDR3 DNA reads TGTGCCAGCAGCCCCGGAGGGATAAACACTGAAGCTTTCTTT.

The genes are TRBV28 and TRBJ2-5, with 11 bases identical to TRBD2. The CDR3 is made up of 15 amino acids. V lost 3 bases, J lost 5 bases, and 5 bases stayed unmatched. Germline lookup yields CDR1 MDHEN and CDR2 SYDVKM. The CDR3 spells CASSFLAGGGETQYF. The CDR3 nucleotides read TGTGCCAGCAGTTTTTTAGCGGGAGGGGGGGAGACCCAGTACTTC.

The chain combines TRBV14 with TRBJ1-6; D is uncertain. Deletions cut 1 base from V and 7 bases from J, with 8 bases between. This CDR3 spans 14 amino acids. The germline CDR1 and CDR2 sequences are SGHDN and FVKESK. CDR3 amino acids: CASSQGQRNSPLHF. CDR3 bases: TGTGCCAGCAGCCAAGGGCAGCGGAATTCACCCCTCCACTTT.

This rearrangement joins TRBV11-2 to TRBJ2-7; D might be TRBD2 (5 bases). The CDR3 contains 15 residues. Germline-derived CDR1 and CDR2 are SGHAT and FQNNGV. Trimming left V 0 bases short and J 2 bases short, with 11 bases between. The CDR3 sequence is CASSLDGRAAYEQYF. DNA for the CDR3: TGTGCCAGCAGCTTAGATGGGCGGGCCGCCTACGAGCAGTACTTC.

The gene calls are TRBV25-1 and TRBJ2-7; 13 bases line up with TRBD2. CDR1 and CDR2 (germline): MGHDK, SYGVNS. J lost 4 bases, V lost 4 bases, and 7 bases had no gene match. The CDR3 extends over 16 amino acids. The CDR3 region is CASSGPGTSGMYEQYF. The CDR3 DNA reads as TGTGCCAGCAGTGGACCTGGGACTAGCGGGATGTACGAGCAGTACTTC.

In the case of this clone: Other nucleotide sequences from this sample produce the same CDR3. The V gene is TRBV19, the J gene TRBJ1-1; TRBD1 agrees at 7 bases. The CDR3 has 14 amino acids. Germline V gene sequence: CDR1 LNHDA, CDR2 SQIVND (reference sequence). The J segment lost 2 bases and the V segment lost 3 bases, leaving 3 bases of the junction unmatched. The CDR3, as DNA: TGTGCCAGTAGTATGGGACAGCGAAACACTGAAGCTTTCTTT. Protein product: CASSMGQRNTEAFF.

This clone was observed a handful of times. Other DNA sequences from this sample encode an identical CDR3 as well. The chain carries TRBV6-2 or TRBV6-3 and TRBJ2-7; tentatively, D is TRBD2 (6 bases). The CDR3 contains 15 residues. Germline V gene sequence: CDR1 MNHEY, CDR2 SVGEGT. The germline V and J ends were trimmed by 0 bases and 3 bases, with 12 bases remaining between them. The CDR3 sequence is CASSYSSGRVYEQYF. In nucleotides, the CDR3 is TGTGCCAGCAGTTACTCGTCCGGGAGAGTCTACGAGCAGTACTTC.

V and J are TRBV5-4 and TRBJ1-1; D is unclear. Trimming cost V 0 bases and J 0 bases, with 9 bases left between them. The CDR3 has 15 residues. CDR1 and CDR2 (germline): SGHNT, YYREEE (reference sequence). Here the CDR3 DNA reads TGTGCCAGCAGCTTGGCCAGTATGGTGAACACTGAAGCTTTCTTT. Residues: CASSLASMVNTEAFF.

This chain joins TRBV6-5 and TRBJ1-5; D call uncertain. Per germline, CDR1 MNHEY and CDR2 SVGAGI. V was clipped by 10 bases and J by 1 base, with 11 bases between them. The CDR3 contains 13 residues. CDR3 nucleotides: TGTGCCACCGAGACACTGAGCAATCAGCCCCAGCATTTT. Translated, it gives CATETLSNQPQHF.

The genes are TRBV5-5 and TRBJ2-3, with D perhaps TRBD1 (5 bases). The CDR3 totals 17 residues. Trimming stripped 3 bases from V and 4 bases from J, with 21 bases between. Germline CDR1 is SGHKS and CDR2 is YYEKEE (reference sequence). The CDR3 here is CASSSRYYSGSSDTQYF. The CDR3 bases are TGTGCCAGCAGCTCACGGTACTACTCAGGGTCATCAGATACGCAGTATTTT.

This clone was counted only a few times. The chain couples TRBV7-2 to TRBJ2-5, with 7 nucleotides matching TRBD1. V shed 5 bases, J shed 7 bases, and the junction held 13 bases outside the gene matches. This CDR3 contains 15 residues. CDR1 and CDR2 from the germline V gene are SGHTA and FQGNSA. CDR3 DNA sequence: TGTGCCAGCAGCGACAGGGTCCCAAATTGGGGGACCCAGTACTTC. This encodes CASSDRVPNWGTQYF.

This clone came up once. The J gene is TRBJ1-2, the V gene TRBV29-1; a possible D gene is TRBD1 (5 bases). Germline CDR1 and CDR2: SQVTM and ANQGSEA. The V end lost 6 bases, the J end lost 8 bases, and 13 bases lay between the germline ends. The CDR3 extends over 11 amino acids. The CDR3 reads CSVSRVPGYTF. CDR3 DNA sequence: TGCAGCGTATCCAGGGTCCCCGGCTACACCTTC.

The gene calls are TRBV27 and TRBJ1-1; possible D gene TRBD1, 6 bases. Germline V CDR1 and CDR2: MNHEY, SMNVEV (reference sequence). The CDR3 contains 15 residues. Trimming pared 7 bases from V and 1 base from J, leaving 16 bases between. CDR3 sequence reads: CASNTNTGRNTEAFF. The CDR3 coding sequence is TGTGCCAGCAACACAAATACAGGGCGGAACACTGAAGCTTTCTTT.

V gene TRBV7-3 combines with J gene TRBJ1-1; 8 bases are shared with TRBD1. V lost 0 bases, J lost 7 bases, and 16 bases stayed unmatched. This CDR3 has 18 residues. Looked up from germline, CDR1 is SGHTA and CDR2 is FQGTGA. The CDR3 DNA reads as TGTGCCAGCAGCTTAACCCTCTTCCCCCCAGGGGGCCTTTATGAAGCTTTCTTT. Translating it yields CASSLTLFPPGGLYEAFF.

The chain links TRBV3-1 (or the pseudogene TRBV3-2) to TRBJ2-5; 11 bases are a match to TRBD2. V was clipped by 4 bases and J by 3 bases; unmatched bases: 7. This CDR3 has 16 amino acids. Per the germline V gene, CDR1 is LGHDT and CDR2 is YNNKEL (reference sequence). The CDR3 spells CASSLLAGGAEETQYF. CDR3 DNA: TGTGCCAGCAGCCTCCTAGCGGGAGGAGCTGAAGAGACCCAGTACTTC.

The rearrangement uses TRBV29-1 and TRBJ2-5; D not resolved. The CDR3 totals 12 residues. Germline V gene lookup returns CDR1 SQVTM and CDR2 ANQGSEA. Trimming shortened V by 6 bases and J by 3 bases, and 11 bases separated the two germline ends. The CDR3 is CSVIDWEETQYF. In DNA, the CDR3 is TGCAGCGTAATAGACTGGGAAGAGACCCAGTACTTC.

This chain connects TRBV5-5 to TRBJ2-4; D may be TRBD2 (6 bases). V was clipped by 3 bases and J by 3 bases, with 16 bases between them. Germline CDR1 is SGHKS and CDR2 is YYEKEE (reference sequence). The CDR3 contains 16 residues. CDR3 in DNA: TGTGCCAGCAGCTCGGAGGGGATTTCGAACAAAAACATTCAGTACTTC. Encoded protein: CASSSEGISNKNIQYF.

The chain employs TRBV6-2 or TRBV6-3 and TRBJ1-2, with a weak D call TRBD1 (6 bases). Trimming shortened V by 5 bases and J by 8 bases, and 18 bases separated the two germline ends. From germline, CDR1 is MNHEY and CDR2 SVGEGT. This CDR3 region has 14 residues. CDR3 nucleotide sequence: TGTGCCAGCAGTCGCAGGATACAGGGTGTAGGCTACACCTTC. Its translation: CASSRRIQGVGYTF.

In nucleotides, the CDR3 is TGTGCCAGCAGCTCGACAACTAGCGGGAACAATGAGCAGTTCTTC. Its protein product is CASSSTTSGNNEQFF. This rearrangement joins TRBV5-4 to TRBJ2-1; 10 bases match TRBD2. Germline assignment: CDR1 SGHNT and CDR2 YYREEE (reference sequence). Germline trimming cut 3 bases from V and 5 bases from J; bases unmatched to any gene: 5. The CDR3 has 15 residues.

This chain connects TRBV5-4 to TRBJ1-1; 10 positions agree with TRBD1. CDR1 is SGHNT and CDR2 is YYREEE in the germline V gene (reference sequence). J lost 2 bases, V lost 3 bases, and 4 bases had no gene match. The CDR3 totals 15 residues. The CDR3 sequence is CASSSRTGGNTEAFF. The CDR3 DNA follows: TGTGCCAGCAGCTCGCGGACAGGGGGAAACACTGAAGCTTTCTTT.

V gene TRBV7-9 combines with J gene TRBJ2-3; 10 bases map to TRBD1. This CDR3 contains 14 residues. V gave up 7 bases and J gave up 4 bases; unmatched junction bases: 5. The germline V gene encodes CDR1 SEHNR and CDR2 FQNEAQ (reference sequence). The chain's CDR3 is CASTRDRGPDTQYF. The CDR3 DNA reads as TGTGCCAGCACCAGGGACAGGGGCCCAGATACGCAGTATTTT.